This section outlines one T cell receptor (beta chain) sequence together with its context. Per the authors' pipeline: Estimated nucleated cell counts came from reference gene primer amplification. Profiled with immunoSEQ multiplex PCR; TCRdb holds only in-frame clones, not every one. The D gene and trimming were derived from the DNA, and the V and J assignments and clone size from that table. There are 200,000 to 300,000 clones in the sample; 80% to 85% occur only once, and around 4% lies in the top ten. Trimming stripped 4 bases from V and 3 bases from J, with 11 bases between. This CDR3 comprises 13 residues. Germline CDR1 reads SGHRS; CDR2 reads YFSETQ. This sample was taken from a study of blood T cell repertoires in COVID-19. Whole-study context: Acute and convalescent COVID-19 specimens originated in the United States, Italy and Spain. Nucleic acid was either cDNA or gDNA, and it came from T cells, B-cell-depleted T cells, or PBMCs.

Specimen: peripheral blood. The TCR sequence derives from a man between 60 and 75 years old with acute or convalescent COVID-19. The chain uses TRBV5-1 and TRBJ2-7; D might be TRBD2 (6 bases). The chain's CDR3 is CASSAGYRYEQYF. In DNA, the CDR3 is TGCGCCAGCAGCGCGGGATATCGCTACGAGCAGTACTTC. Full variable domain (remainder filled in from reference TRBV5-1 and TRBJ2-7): KAGVTQTPRYLIKTRGQQVTLSCSPISGHRSVSWYQQTPGQGLQFLFEYFSETQRNKGNFPGRFSGRQFSNSRSEMNVSTLELGDSALYLCASSAGYRYEQYFGPGTRLTVT.